This TCR beta chain is from a study of CD8+CD57+ T cells in acquired aplastic anemia. Overall study results and limits: Overlap between patients and controls comprised 25 to 30 CD8+ CDR3 sequences.

Of note for this clonotype: The antigen is unknown.

The CDR3 is made up of 15 amino acids. Germline CDR1 is SGDLS and CDR2 is YYNGEE. V was cut by 4 bases and J by 4 bases, with 17 bases left in between. Genomic DNA templated the TCR beta VDJ and CDR3 profiling. TCRdb reanalysed the reads using MiXCR and keeps one entry per CDR3 protein. The table has roughly 160,000 distinct CDR3 sequences, 55% to 75% seen once. This rearrangement joins TRBV9 to TRBJ1-1; D gene ambiguous. This TCR was recovered from a human donor in good health. Sequencing input: sorted CD4+, CD8+, or CD8+CD57+ T cells (not recorded which) from PBMCs. For the CDR3, the DNA is TGTGCCAGCAGCACGATGGGAGTGGAGCGCACTGAAGCTTTCTTT. This codes for CASSTMGVERTEAFF.